The rows below give T cell receptor beta chains drawn from one sample of a study of spatial heterogeneity in lung cancer. TCRdb reprocessed the 5' RACE reads via MiXCR and lists one record per CDR3 protein. The data contain about 120,000 distinct CDR3 sequences, 10% to 15% of them singletons. The sample was PBMCs, taken at follow-up. The receptors were gathered from a male donor with early-stage non-small cell lung cancer. The conserved cysteine and the conserved F or W are not part of the CDR3 here.

j_call: TRBJ1-2
v_call: TRBV12-3/TRBV12-4
cdr3_aa: ASSPDPYGYT

j_call: TRBJ1-2
v_call: TRBV3-1
cdr3_aa: ASSQDSGSGYT

j_call: TRBJ2-3
v_call: TRBV11-2
cdr3_aa: ASSLSGTRYTDTQY

j_call: TRBJ1-5
v_call: TRBV6-2/TRBV6-3
cdr3_aa: ASSLGQASNQPQH

j_call: TRBJ2-5
v_call: TRBV29-1
cdr3_aa: SVSLGEWTQY

j_call: TRBJ2-7
v_call: TRBV11-3
cdr3_aa: ASGRDRAFEQY

j_call: TRBJ2-5
v_call: TRBV7-2
cdr3_aa: ASSPTGWETQY

j_call: TRBJ2-2
v_call: TRBV28
cdr3_aa: ASKGNTGELF

j_call: TRBJ2-2
v_call: TRBV7-2
cdr3_aa: ASSLFRAGRNTGELF

j_call: TRBJ1-3
v_call: TRBV25-1
cdr3_aa: ASGRTSGNTIY

j_call: TRBJ1-1
v_call: TRBV25-1
cdr3_aa: ASSARDRGEAF

j_call: TRBJ2-3
v_call: TRBV6-6
cdr3_aa: ASTKGRYTDTQY

j_call: TRBJ2-3
v_call: TRBV29-1
cdr3_aa: SVEGQGLSDTQY

j_call: TRBJ2-1
v_call: TRBV7-8
cdr3_aa: ASSFRTSGPSSYNEQF

j_call: TRBJ1-2
v_call: TRBV20-1
cdr3_aa: SASRGQESYGYT

j_call: TRBJ2-5
v_call: TRBV7-9
cdr3_aa: ASSSEHQETQY

j_call: TRBJ2-2
v_call: TRBV7-9
cdr3_aa: ASSPLEPLLGELF

j_call: TRBJ1-4
v_call: TRBV7-9
cdr3_aa: ASSPRVRGDEKLF

j_call: TRBJ1-3
v_call: TRBV7-9
cdr3_aa: ASSLSRGIGNTIY

j_call: TRBJ2-4
v_call: TRBV10-3
cdr3_aa: AISGTQGEKNIQY

j_call: TRBJ2-5
v_call: TRBV5-1
cdr3_aa: ASSLEGRMETQY

j_call: TRBJ2-2
v_call: TRBV28
cdr3_aa: ASRTGTTTGELF

j_call: TRBJ2-5
v_call: TRBV9
cdr3_aa: ASSVSAGALQETQY

j_call: TRBJ1-1
v_call: TRBV10-3
cdr3_aa: AIKSRGQNTEAF

j_call: TRBJ1-1
v_call: TRBV4-1
cdr3_aa: ASSLDPNTEAF

j_call: TRBJ2-7
v_call: TRBV14
cdr3_aa: ASSVGGRLYEQY

j_call: TRBJ2-1
v_call: TRBV7-9
cdr3_aa: ASSSRLAGGLPYNEQF

j_call: TRBJ2-5
v_call: TRBV2
cdr3_aa: ASSEGYWGVAETQY